Sequencing of this TCR beta chain was carried out in a study of cytomegalovirus exposure and HLA in healthy donors. Findings and limits, study-wide: Information on immune exposure was restricted to one variable (CMV serostatus). Listed as cytomegalovirus-associated were 170 or so TCR beta chains. A likely sequencing artifact accounted for one observed cluster of highly shared sequence variants. Indistinguishable V segments such as TRBV6-2 and TRBV6-3 were excluded.

This CDR3 comprises 11 residues. In germline, CDR1 is MNHEY, CDR2 SVGAGI. Trimming took 6 bases from V and 5 from J, leaving 7 bases between them. PCR involved 60 Vbeta and 13 Jbeta primers. Method: immunoSEQ multiplex PCR; TCRdb's copy keeps in-frame clones and lacks some. The sample totals around 71,000 clones. With respect to this clone: Its antigen is currently unknown.

The chain has TRBV6-5 and TRBJ2-5; D gene ambiguous. Sequencing input: PBMCs. The TCR sequence derives from a woman aged 30 to 39 in good health and CMV-seronegative. The CDR3 spells CASRSTETQYF. In nucleotides, the CDR3 is TGTGCCAGCAGGTCTACTGAGACCCAGTACTTC.